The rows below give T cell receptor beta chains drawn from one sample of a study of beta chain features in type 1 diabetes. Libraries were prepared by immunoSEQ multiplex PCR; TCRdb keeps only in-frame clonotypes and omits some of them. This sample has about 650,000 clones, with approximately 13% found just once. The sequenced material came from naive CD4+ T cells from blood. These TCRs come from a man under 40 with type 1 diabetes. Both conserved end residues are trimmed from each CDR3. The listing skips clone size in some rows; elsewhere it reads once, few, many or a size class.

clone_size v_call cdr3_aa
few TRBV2 ASTLQGSYGYT
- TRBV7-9 ASSANLRGTNTEAF
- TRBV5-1 ASSDTGNGYT
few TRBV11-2 ASSLGSNIQY
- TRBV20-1 SARLTETQY
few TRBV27 ASSLRLAGGTDTQY
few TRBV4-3 ASSQGTGGGTDTQY
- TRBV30 AWSVLGGNTIY
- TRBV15 ATSRGQGRLADTQY
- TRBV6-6 ASSYDEPSHYGYT
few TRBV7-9 ASSLAFGQGLGANVLT
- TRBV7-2 ASSSSYILDTQY
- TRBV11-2 ASSLGGSAQH
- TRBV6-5 ASSYRDHTGELF
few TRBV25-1 ASSDPTGGSEEKLF
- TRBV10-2 ASTNNYGYT
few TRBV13 ASSKPGRRETQY
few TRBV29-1 SVFRDSAGDTQY
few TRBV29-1 SVRPAGDTQY
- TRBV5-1 ASSLGAHGDEQY
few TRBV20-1 SASNNEQF
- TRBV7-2 ASSLGSAKWYGYT
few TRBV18 ASSLTGASQPQH
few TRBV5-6 ASILLARRTDTQY
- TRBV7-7 ASSPILMGEQY
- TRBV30 AWSPGGAHEQY
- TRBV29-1 SVEGSSGANVLT
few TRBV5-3 ARRCKTWNQPQH
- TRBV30 AWVLQGNTIY
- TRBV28 ASILGQGQETQY
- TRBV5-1 ASSSGNNQPQH
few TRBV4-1 ASSPRPEGEAGANVLT
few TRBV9 ASSVDREETQY
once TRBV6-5 ASSYRGLSAYGYT
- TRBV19 ASSREGMDEQF
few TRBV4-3 ASSRLGPGQGTYEQY
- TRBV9 ASSVDGGRQETQY
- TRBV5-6 ASSISYEQY
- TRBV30 AWSGILAGGGNEQF
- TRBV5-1 ASSLAPGGETQY
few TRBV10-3 AIRSAVSSYNEQF
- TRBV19 ASRDSTAEGYT
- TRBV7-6 ASSSRSWTGTGQPQH
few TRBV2 ASSERARVF
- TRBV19 ASTGVDYGYT
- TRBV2 ASSPGERGYT
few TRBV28 ASSLLTGYNQPQH
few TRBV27 ASLSPTDTQY
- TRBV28 ASTPDRGWYEQY
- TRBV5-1 ASSPVGGRLNYGYT
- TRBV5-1 ASSLGYSRGLEQY
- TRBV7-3 ASSLTRQGALF
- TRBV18 ASSLMDRTNTGELF
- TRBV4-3 ASSQEGGSGANVLT
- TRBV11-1 ASSPGQLVTGSYEQY
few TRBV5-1 ASSQGLAGETQY
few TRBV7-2 ASSLHGGETYEQY
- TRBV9 ASSALSKQGANSPLH